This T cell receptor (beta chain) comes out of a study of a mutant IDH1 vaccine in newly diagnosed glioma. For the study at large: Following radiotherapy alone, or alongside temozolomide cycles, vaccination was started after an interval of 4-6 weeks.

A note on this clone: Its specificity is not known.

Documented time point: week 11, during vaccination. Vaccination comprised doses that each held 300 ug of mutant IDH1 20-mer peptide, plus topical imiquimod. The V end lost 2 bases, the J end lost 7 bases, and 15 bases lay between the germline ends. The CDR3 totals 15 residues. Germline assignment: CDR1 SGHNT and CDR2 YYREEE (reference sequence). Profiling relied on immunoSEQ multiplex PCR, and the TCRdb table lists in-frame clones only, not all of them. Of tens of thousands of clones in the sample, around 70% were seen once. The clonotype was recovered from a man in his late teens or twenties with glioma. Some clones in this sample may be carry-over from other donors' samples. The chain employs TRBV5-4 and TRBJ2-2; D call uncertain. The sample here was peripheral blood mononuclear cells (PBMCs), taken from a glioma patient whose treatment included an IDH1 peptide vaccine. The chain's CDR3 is CASSLVGARGGELFF. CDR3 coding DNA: TGTGCCAGCAGCTTAGTAGGAGCTCGCGGCGGGGAGCTGTTTTTT.